The next 18 T cell receptor beta chains were all read from a single sample in a study of blood T cell repertoires in COVID-19. Data came from immunoSEQ multiplex PCR; TCRdb stores just in-frame clones and leaves some out. This table has 350,000 to 550,000 clones, about 89% appearing once. The sequencing sample was made of peripheral blood. These receptors were obtained from a young woman with acute or convalescent COVID-19.

This sequence joins TRBV9 and TRBJ1-4; 9 bases match TRBD1. J was trimmed by 4 bases and V by 10 bases; bases with no gene match: 11. The CDR3 loop spans 15 amino acids. The germline gives CDR1 SGDLS, CDR2 YYNGEE. Written as DNA, the CDR3 is TGTGCCTCCTCGAGGGGGGACAGGGATAATGAAAAACTGTTTTTT. This translates into CASSRGDRDNEKLFF.

For the CDR3, the DNA is TGTGCCTCAACCCCCGGGACTAGAGCCGGGGAGCTGTTTTTT. It is translated as CASTPGTRAGELFF. The chain employs TRBV30 and TRBJ2-2; 8 bases are shared with TRBD2. Germline assignment: CDR1 GTSNPN and CDR2 SVGIG (reference sequence). The CDR3 spans 14 residues. V lost 7 bases and J lost 6; bases outside the gene matches: 10.

To note about this clone: This sample also contains other DNA sequences that code for the same CDR3. The genes are TRBV3-1 (or the pseudogene TRBV3-2) and TRBJ1-2; weak D call: TRBD1 (6 bases). Germline CDR1 LGHDT, CDR2 YNNKEL (reference sequence). The ends were cut back, 3 bases at V and 8 bases at J, with 13 bases in the middle. The length of the CDR3 is 13 residues. The CDR3 spells CASSHLKGEGYTF. In DNA, the CDR3 is TGTGCCAGCAGCCACTTAAAGGGGGAAGGCTACACCTTC.

This clone came up once. The genes are TRBV5-6 and TRBJ1-2, with 11 bases identical to TRBD1. Germline assignment: CDR1 SGHDT and CDR2 YYEEEE. J gave up 8 bases and V 4 bases, and 4 bases lay outside the gene matches. CDR3 length: 13 residues. The CDR3, as DNA: TGTGCCAGCAGCCCGGGGACAGGGGGAGGCTACACCTTC. Amino acids: CASSPGTGGGYTF.

The chain recombines TRBV10-2 with TRBJ2-3, with 13 bases lining up with TRBD2. Per the germline V gene, CDR1 is WSHSY and CDR2 is SAAADI. This CDR3 region has 15 residues. The J segment lost 4 bases and the V segment lost 6 bases, leaving 4 bases of the junction unmatched. The CDR3 loop is CASRGLAGVSDTQYF. In DNA, the CDR3 is TGCGCCAGCAGAGGACTAGCGGGGGTCTCAGATACGCAGTATTTT.

V gene TRBV5-1 combines with J gene TRBJ1-1; D ambiguous. V was trimmed by 4 bases and J by 1 base, leaving 11 bases between them. The CDR3 contains 14 residues. Germline V gene sequence: CDR1 SGHRS, CDR2 YFSETQ. CDR3 nucleotide sequence: TGCGCCAGCAGCCCGGAGAGAGGGAACACTGAAGCTTTCTTT. It yields the protein CASSPERGNTEAFF. The entire variable domain, with the rest obtained from reference TRBV5-1 and TRBJ1-1, is as follows: KAGVTQTPRYLIKTRGQQVTLSCSPISGHRSVSWYQQTPGQGLQFLFEYFSETQRNKGNFPGRFSGRQFSNSRSEMNVSTLELGDSALYLCASSPERGNTEAFFGQGTRLTVV.

This clone was observed a handful of times. The chain carries TRBV7-2 and TRBJ1-2, with D perhaps matching TRBD1 (6 bases). The length of the CDR3 is 16 residues. V lost 0 bases and J lost 1, with 12 bases in between. Looked up from germline, CDR1 is SGHTA and CDR2 is FQGNSA. This CDR3 reads CASSLATGGFNYGYTF. In nucleotides, the CDR3 is TGTGCCAGCAGCTTAGCAACGGGGGGCTTTAACTATGGCTACACCTTC.

This clone came up many times. The V and J genes are TRBV7-6 and TRBJ2-7; D is perhaps TRBD2 (5 bases). Trimming pared 4 bases from V and 9 bases from J, leaving 13 bases between. The CDR3 runs 12 residues. Germline V gene sequence: CDR1 SGHVS, CDR2 FNYEAQ. CDR3: CASSSTTGGQYF. The CDR3 region has the DNA TGTGCCAGCAGCTCGACAACCGGAGGGCAGTACTTC.

This chain uses TRBV4-1 with TRBJ2-1; weak D call: TRBD2 (6 bases). This CDR3 spans 14 amino acids. Trimming took 3 bases from V and 12 from J, leaving 18 bases between them. The germline gives CDR1 MGHRA, CDR2 YSYEKL. CDR3: CASSHAAGSRWQFF. The DNA of the CDR3 is TGCGCCAGCAGCCATGCCGCGGGAAGCAGGTGGCAGTTCTTC.

This clone was detected only once. V gene TRBV5-1 combines with J gene TRBJ2-7; D possibly matches TRBD1 or TRBD2 (5 bases each). The germline V gene encodes CDR1 SGHRS and CDR2 YFSETQ. CDR3 length: 14 amino acids. V lost 4 bases and J 1 base, leaving 12 bases between the germline ends. CDR3 bases: TGCGCCAGCAGCCTGGGGCCGGGGTCCTACGAGCAGTACTTC. Translating it yields CASSLGPGSYEQYF.

This chain links TRBV9 with TRBJ1-2; 7 bases are shared with TRBD1. In germline, CDR1 is SGDLS, CDR2 YYNGEE. This CDR3 is built from 13 residues. The V and J ends lost 4 bases and 4 bases, in that order; junction bases with no gene match: 4. The CDR3 nucleotides read TGTGCCAGCAGCCAGGGGGAAGCCTATGGCTACACCTTC. The encoded protein is CASSQGEAYGYTF.

The chain couples TRBV9 to TRBJ1-2; 9 bases fit TRBD1. The CDR3 is 15 residues long. The germline V gene encodes CDR1 SGDLS and CDR2 YYNGEE. The J segment lost 6 bases and the V segment lost 4 bases, leaving 10 bases of the junction unmatched. The CDR3 is CASSFRDRDYHGYTF. The CDR3 DNA follows: TGTGCCAGCAGCTTCCGGGACAGGGATTATCATGGCTACACCTTC.

The chain links TRBV29-1 to TRBJ1-2; 9 bases are shared with TRBD1. V dropped 6 bases and J dropped 8; count of bases not matched to a gene: 13. The CDR3 extends over 14 amino acids. Germline-derived CDR1 and CDR2 are SQVTM and ANQGSEA. The CDR3 reads CSVAAWTGESGYTF. As DNA, the CDR3 is TGCAGCGTCGCCGCCTGGACAGGGGAGAGCGGCTACACCTTC. Supplemented by reference TRBV29-1 and TRBJ1-2, the full variable domain reads SAVISQKPSRDICQRGTSLTIQCQVDSQVTMMFWYRQQPGQSLTLIATANQGSEATYESGFVIDKFPISRPNLTFSTLTVSNMSPEDSSIYLCSVAAWTGESGYTFGSGTRLTVV.

V is TRBV12-3 or TRBV12-4 and J is TRBJ1-2; D not certain. The CDR3 runs to 11 residues. Trimming cost V 4 bases and J 5 bases, with 5 bases left between them. This chain's CDR3 is CASSSVYGYTF. CDR3 DNA sequence: TGTGCCAGCAGTTCAGTGTATGGCTACACCTTC.

The rearrangement links TRBV27 to TRBJ2-3; 14 bases match TRBD2. The CDR3 length is 16 residues. The V segment lost 3 bases and the J segment 4 bases; nucleotides outside the gene matches: 3. Germline assignment: CDR1 MNHEY and CDR2 SMNVEV (reference sequence). The CDR3 bases are TGTGCCAGCAGTTTCCGACTAGCGGGGGGGCCAGATACGCAGTATTTT. Amino acids: CASSFRLAGGPDTQYF.

This clone occurred many times. The chain links TRBV5-1 to TRBJ1-3; 8 nucleotides line up with TRBD1. V dropped 3 bases and J dropped 4; count of bases not matched to a gene: 12. Germline assignment: CDR1 SGHRS and CDR2 YFSETQ. The CDR3 extends over 17 amino acids. CDR3 DNA sequence: TGCGCCAGCAGCTCTTGGGGTCAGGGGGCGTCGGGAAACACCATATATTTT. The encoded protein is CASSSWGQGASGNTIYF.

This chain joins TRBV27 and TRBJ2-7, with TRBD2 as a possible D gene (6 bases). Between the trimmed V and J ends, which lost 2 bases and 5 bases, there was a span of 19 bases. There are 16 residues in the CDR3. From germline, CDR1 is MNHEY and CDR2 SMNVEV (reference sequence). CDR3 sequence: CASSLLPGEHLHEQYF. DNA of the CDR3: TGTGCCAGCAGTTTACTACCGGGGGAGCACCTCCACGAGCAGTACTTC.

The CDR3 region is CASSFGLNYGYTF. CDR3 nucleotide sequence: TGTGCCAGTAGTTTCGGTCTAAACTATGGCTACACCTTC. This sequence joins TRBV19 and TRBJ1-2; no clear D. In germline, CDR1 is LNHDA, CDR2 SQIVND (reference sequence). V dropped 5 bases and J dropped 2 bases, with 9 bases sitting between them. The CDR3 consists of 13 residues.